What follows are 25 T cell receptor beta chains derived from one specimen sequenced in a study of T cell responses to AZD1222 COVID-19 vaccine listed by TCRdb under 2021. Read against the paper, the sample's time point label means: baseline before first vaccination. Libraries were prepared through the immunoSEQ multiplex PCR assay. TCRdb took this table from immuneACCESS and kept in-frame rearrangements with V and J called. Such tables lack part of the clones; where checked against another copy, unresolved V genes explain under half of the gap, and the rest is unexplained. The sample has 90,000 to 120,000 clones on record, approximately 88% of them singletons. Roughly 6.5% of the sample is taken by the ten largest. The specimen was peripheral blood, collected on day 0 of AZD1222 vaccination. Source of these receptors: an adult in good health.

The rearrangement uses TRBV11-2 and TRBJ2-3, with TRBD2 matching 9 bases. The CDR3 has 16 residues. Germline lookup yields CDR1 SGHAT and CDR2 FQNNGV. V trimming: 6 bases; J trimming: 2 bases; junction bases outside the gene matches: 9. The CDR3 DNA is TGTGCCAGCAGGGGACTAGCCGCACTTATCACAGATACGCAGTATTTT. Translated: CASRGLAALITDTQYF.

This rearrangement joins TRBV11-2 to TRBJ2-5; D possibly corresponds to TRBD1 (6 bases). CDR3 length equals 14 residues. Deletions cut 2 bases from V and 0 bases from J, with 7 bases between. Per the germline V gene, CDR1 is SGHAT and CDR2 is FQNNGV. The CDR3 DNA sequence: TGTGCCAGCAGCTTACAGGGGTACCAAGAGACCCAGTACTTC. This codes for CASSLQGYQETQYF.

The chain is built from TRBV28 and TRBJ2-5; TRBD2 agrees at 7 bases. Trimming at V came to 5 bases and at J to 2 bases, leaving 5 bases not matched to a gene. Germline values: CDR1 MDHEN, CDR2 SYDVKM. The CDR3 length is 14 residues. CDR3 DNA sequence: TGTGCCAGCAGTCCCTGGGGGGGGCAAGAGACCCAGTACTTC. Residues: CASSPWGGQETQYF.

This sequence joins TRBV27 and TRBJ2-1; 11 nucleotides match TRBD2. Trimming at V came to 7 bases and at J to 0 bases, leaving 20 bases not matched to a gene. The CDR3 consists of 21 residues. The germline gives CDR1 MNHEY, CDR2 SMNVEV (reference sequence). The CDR3 nucleotides read TGTGCCAGCATCAGGAATTCTGGTCTAGCGGGAGGATCGAGCTCCTACAATGAGCAGTTCTTC. Translation gives CASIRNSGLAGGSSSYNEQFF.

This chain uses TRBV11-2 with TRBJ1-1; tentatively, D is TRBD1 (5 bases). The germline gives CDR1 SGHAT, CDR2 FQNNGV. The length of the CDR3 is 15 residues. V gave up 3 bases and J gave up 3 bases, with 14 bases separating them. CDR3 bases: TGTGCCAGCAGCTTCGGTTTGGGGGGGTACACTGAAGCTTTCTTT. Translation: CASSFGLGGYTEAFF.

This clone has at least ten counts. The chain combines TRBV6-1 with TRBJ1-5; D is undetermined. V gave up 0 bases and J gave up 2 bases, with 8 bases separating them. Germline CDR1 and CDR2: MNHNS and SASEGT. This CDR3 has 15 amino acids. The CDR3 here is CASSEALEGNQPQHF. DNA for the CDR3: TGTGCCAGCAGTGAAGCTTTGGAGGGCAATCAGCCCCAGCATTTT.

The chain has TRBV4-1 and TRBJ2-1, with D tentatively TRBD1 (8 bases). This CDR3 is 17 amino acids long. V was clipped by 4 bases and J by 1 base, with 17 bases between them. Germline loops: CDR1 MGHRA, CDR2 YSYEKL. DNA of the CDR3: TGCGCCAGCAGCCCAAACAGGGGGAGGGGTTCCTACAATGAGCAGTTCTTC. Translation: CASSPNRGRGSYNEQFF.

This sequence joins TRBV12-3 or TRBV12-4 and TRBJ2-5; the D is unclear. V was cut by 3 bases and J by 5 bases, with 7 bases left in between. CDR3 length equals 12 residues. CDR3 protein: CASSFIGETQYF. CDR3 nucleotide sequence: TGTGCCAGCAGTTTTATAGGGGAGACCCAGTACTTC.

The chain's CDR3 is CASSSSRDRGSGEKLFF. DNA of the CDR3: TGTGCCAGCAGTTCATCCCGGGACAGGGGGTCGGGTGAAAAACTGTTTTTT. V usage is TRBV9 and J usage is TRBJ1-4, with 11 bases lining up with TRBD1. V gave up 5 bases and J gave up 7 bases; unmatched junction bases: 13. The CDR3 is 17 residues long. Germline lookup yields CDR1 SGDLS and CDR2 YYNGEE.

The rearrangement joins TRBV4-2 to TRBJ1-1, with D hard to call. Between the trimmed V and J ends, which lost 4 bases and 4 bases, there was a span of 13 bases. This CDR3 is 14 amino acids long. CDR1 and CDR2 (germline): LGHNA, YNFKEQ. The CDR3 DNA is TGTGCCAGCAGCCCCTCCCGTGAGCCCACTGAAGCTTTCTTT. Translating it yields CASSPSREPTEAFF.

The DNA for the CDR3 is TGTGCCACCAGTGAGGAGCATTGGAACAATGAGCAGTTCTTC. Its protein is CATSEEHWNNEQFF. The chain uses TRBV24-1 and TRBJ2-1; D gene unclear. This CDR3 region has 14 residues. The germline V gene has CDR1 KGHDR and CDR2 SFDVKD. V was pared by 4 bases and J by 5 bases, with 11 bases between.

This clone occurred once. The CDR3 DNA follows: TGTGCCAGCAGCTTCCGACAGGGCTTGCACTCACCCCTCCACTTT. It codes for CASSFRQGLHSPLHF. The gene calls are TRBV5-6 and TRBJ1-6; 7 bases match TRBD1. The CDR3 sequence is 15 residues long. V dropped 2 bases and J dropped 10; count of bases not matched to a gene: 9. Looked up from germline, CDR1 is SGHDT and CDR2 is YYEEEE.

The V gene is TRBV4-2, the J gene TRBJ2-7, with TRBD2 matching over 9 bases. V lost 1 base to trimming and J lost 4 bases; unmatched junction nucleotides: 5. The germline V gene encodes CDR1 LGHNA and CDR2 YNFKEQ. The CDR3 extends over 15 amino acids. The CDR3 DNA reads TGTGCCAGCAGCCAAGGGGGACTAGCAGATTACGAGCAGTACTTC. Translating gives CASSQGGLADYEQYF.

This clone was recorded only once. The chain is built from TRBV7-3 and TRBJ1-3; D possibly corresponds to TRBD1 (5 bases). V lost 0 bases, J lost 7 bases, and 7 bases lay in between. The CDR3 consists of 13 residues. Per germline, CDR1 SGHTA and CDR2 FQGTGA. The CDR3 coding sequence is TGTGCCAGCAGCTTAACGAAGGGGAACACCATATATTTT. It translates to CASSLTKGNTIYF.

The chain couples TRBV6-5 to TRBJ1-1; D is uncertain. The CDR3 runs 15 residues. CDR1 MNHEY and CDR2 SVGAGI come from the germline V gene. Between the trimmed V and J ends, which lost 2 bases and 0 bases, there was a span of 10 bases. The CDR3 bases are TGTGCCAGCAGTTACAATCGGGGTATGAACACTGAAGCTTTCTTT. Its translation: CASSYNRGMNTEAFF.

This chain joins TRBV6-5 and TRBJ1-1; unclear D gene. With 7 bases removed from V and 5 bases from J, the gap between germline ends came to 17 bases. This CDR3 spans 14 amino acids. From germline, CDR1 is MNHEY and CDR2 SVGAGI. The CDR3 loop reads CASTEGRKRTEAFF. The CDR3 nucleotides read TGTGCCAGCACCGAAGGGAGGAAGAGAACTGAAGCTTTCTTT.

This chain uses TRBV27 with TRBJ2-3; 10 nucleotides align to TRBD2. Trimming took 5 bases from V and 6 from J; bases not matched to a gene: 8. Germline loops: CDR1 MNHEY, CDR2 SMNVEV (reference sequence). The CDR3 length is 15 residues. CDR3 loop: CASSPTGTSADTQYF. In nucleotides, the CDR3 is TGTGCCAGCAGTCCTACCGGGACTAGCGCTGATACGCAGTATTTT.

The chain employs TRBV19 and TRBJ1-2; D perhaps matches TRBD1 (5 bases). CDR3 length: 14 amino acids. V lost 7 bases and J lost 3, with 15 bases in between. The germline V gene encodes CDR1 LNHDA and CDR2 SQIVND (reference sequence). The CDR3 nucleotides read TGTGCCAGTACCGCTACGGGGGTTTACTATGGCTACACCTTC. Translating gives CASTATGVYYGYTF.

The chain joins TRBV27 to TRBJ1-2, with TRBD1 identical over 10 bases. Germline V gene sequence: CDR1 MNHEY, CDR2 SMNVEV (reference sequence). Trimming at V came to 5 bases and at J to 2 bases, leaving 5 bases not matched to a gene. The CDR3 has 15 amino acids. CDR3 bases: TGTGCCAGCAGTCCGGGACAGGGGAGGAACTATGGCTACACCTTC. This encodes CASSPGQGRNYGYTF.

V gene TRBV5-4 combines with J gene TRBJ1-6; D remains ambiguous. The CDR3 totals 14 residues. CDR1 SGHNT and CDR2 YYREEE come from the germline V gene (reference sequence). Trimming took 2 bases from V and 5 from J, leaving 8 bases between them. CDR3: CASSLDNNNSPLHF. CDR3 DNA: TGTGCCAGCAGCTTAGACAACAATAATTCACCCCTCCACTTT.

This chain links TRBV27 with TRBJ2-3; D ambiguous. Per the germline V gene, CDR1 is MNHEY and CDR2 is SMNVEV (reference sequence). V was shortened by 5 bases and J by 2 bases, with 17 bases between the two germline ends. CDR3 length: 16 residues. Written as DNA, the CDR3 is TGTGCCAGCAGTCCGTCCCATCCCCTATACACAGATACGCAGTATTTT. Residues: CASSPSHPLYTDTQYF.

The V call is TRBV6-2 or TRBV6-3, the J call TRBJ1-1; D is undetermined. Trimming pared 0 bases from V and 0 bases from J, leaving 8 bases between. The CDR3 is 15 residues long. CDR1 is MNHEY, CDR2 SVGEGT, per germline. CDR3 sequence (DNA): TGTGCCAGCAGTTACTCGGCAGCAATGAACACTGAAGCTTTCTTT. The encoded protein is CASSYSAAMNTEAFF.

The chain uses TRBV7-3 and TRBJ1-2; 8 positions match TRBD1. The germline gives CDR1 SGHTA, CDR2 FQGTGA. The CDR3 spans 13 residues. V lost 3 bases, J lost 8 bases, and 5 bases stayed unmatched. Written as DNA, the CDR3 is TGTGCCAGCAGCTTCCAGGGGGCTCGGGGCTACACCTTC. Amino acid sequence: CASSFQGARGYTF.

V usage is TRBV7-9 and J usage is TRBJ2-3; no reliable D call. The CDR3 extends over 19 amino acids. Deletions cut 4 bases from V and 2 bases from J, with 25 bases between. Looked up from germline, CDR1 is SEHNR and CDR2 is FQNEAQ (reference sequence). DNA of the CDR3: TGTGCCAGCAGCTCCCTCCTCAGCTTGGCAGCAGCCGACACAGATACGCAGTATTTT. Amino acid sequence: CASSSLLSLAAADTDTQYF.

V is TRBV7-2 and J is TRBJ2-5; TRBD2 aligns across 7 bases. The CDR3 covers 15 residues. V was clipped by 5 bases and J by 5 bases; unmatched bases: 11. In germline, CDR1 is SGHTA, CDR2 FQGNSA. This CDR3 reads CASSLRTRSDETQYF. For the CDR3, the DNA is TGTGCCAGCAGCCTCCGGACTAGATCGGACGAGACCCAGTACTTC.